This is a list of T cell receptor beta chains from one sample in a study of T cell repertoires in cytomegalovirus infection. Their recognized antigens are unknown. TCRdb fed the reads into MiXCR, producing one record per CDR3 protein. There are some 940,000 distinct CDR3 sequences in the sample; roughly a third occur only once, and roughly 12% lies in the top ten. The source was cultured CD8+ T cells from PBMCs, collected from culture after CMV antigen stimulation. The receptors come from a human donor in good health (CMV status not recorded). Some clones in this sample may be carry-over from other donors' samples. Each CDR3 is given with its conserved first and last residue. D genes are given only for firm matches. The size of a clone is reported for some rows only, either as once, few or many, or as a class for expanded clones.

D: -
J: TRBJ1-4
V: TRBV5-6
size: few
DNA: TGTGCCAGCAGCTTAAGTACAGGAGACCCCGGGGAACTGTTTTTT
CDR3: CASSLSTGDPGELFF

D: -
J: TRBJ2-1
V: TRBV6-1
size: -
DNA: TGTGCCAGCAGTGAAGAACAGTTTTCCTACAATGAGCAGTTCTTC
CDR3: CASSEEQFSYNEQFF

D: -
J: TRBJ2-1
V: TRBV6-2/TRBV6-3
size: many
DNA: TGTGCCAGCAGTTACGGCTACAATGAGCAGTTCTTC
CDR3: CASSYGYNEQFF

D: -
J: TRBJ1-6
V: TRBV7-6
size: many
DNA: TGTGCCAGCAGCCCTTTACAGGACGGGCTACTTTCACCCCTCCACTTT
CDR3: CASSPLQDGLLSPLHF

D: -
J: TRBJ2-7
V: TRBV10-2
size: -
DNA: TGCGCCAGCAGTGAGCGGAGCTACGAGCAGTACTTC
CDR3: CASSERSYEQYF

D: -
J: TRBJ1-6
V: TRBV7-8
size: -
DNA: TGTGCCAGTGGGGGGGGGGGTAGCAAATCACCCCTCCACTTT
CDR3: CASGGGGSKSPLHF

D: TRBD1
J: TRBJ1-4
V: TRBV5-1
size: -
DNA: TGCGCCAGCAGATCATCAGGGGGCGACGCTAATGAAAAACTGTTTTTT
CDR3: CASRSSGGDANEKLFF

D: TRBD1
J: TRBJ2-7
V: TRBV7-6
size: few
DNA: TGTGCCAGCAGCCCTGGGCGGGACAGGGGTAACGAGCAGTACTTC
CDR3: CASSPGRDRGNEQYF

D: -
J: TRBJ1-4
V: TRBV4-3
size: -
DNA: TGCGCCAGCAGCCAAGCTTTAAATGAAAAACTGTTTTTT
CDR3: CASSQALNEKLFF

D: TRBD1
J: TRBJ2-3
V: TRBV11-1
size: few
DNA: TGTGCCAGCAGCTTCTCGAGTGGACAGGCCAACACAGATACGCAGTATTTT
CDR3: CASSFSSGQANTDTQYF

D: -
J: TRBJ1-2
V: TRBV12-3/TRBV12-4
size: -
DNA: TGTGCCAGCAGTTTCAGTGGGACCGGTGGCTACACCTTC
CDR3: CASSFSGTGGYTF

D: -
J: TRBJ1-5
V: TRBV4-1
size: -
DNA: TGCGCCAGCAGCCAAGATCGGGCTATCAATCAGCCCCAGCATTTT
CDR3: CASSQDRAINQPQHF

D: -
J: TRBJ1-4
V: TRBV7-9
size: -
DNA: TGTGCCAGCAGCTTAGTAGACTTCGGGACGAGAAATGAAAAACTGTTTTTT
CDR3: CASSLVDFGTRNEKLFF

D: -
J: TRBJ1-2
V: TRBV12-3/TRBV12-4
size: -
DNA: TGTGCCAGCACCCCCCTTGGCGCTGGCGGTGGCTACACCTTC
CDR3: CASTPLGAGGGYTF

D: TRBD2
J: TRBJ2-1
V: TRBV7-2
size: many
DNA: TGTGCCAGCAGCTTAGCAGCGGGGCCTTACAATGAGCAGTTCTTC
CDR3: CASSLAAGPYNEQFF

D: TRBD1
J: TRBJ1-2
V: TRBV29-1
size: few
DNA: TGCAGCGTCCGGGACAGGGGCTCTTCTAACTATGGCTACACCTTC
CDR3: CSVRDRGSSNYGYTF

D: TRBD2
J: TRBJ2-2
V: TRBV19
size: -
DNA: TGTGCCAGCAGCCATAGGACTAGCGGTTACGGGGAGCTGTTTTTT
CDR3: CASSHRTSGYGELFF

D: -
J: TRBJ2-7
V: TRBV7-9
size: -
DNA: TGTGCCAGCAGCCCCCGGGACGCAGCCTACGAGCAGTACTTC
CDR3: CASSPRDAAYEQYF

D: TRBD2
J: TRBJ2-5
V: TRBV13
size: -
DNA: TGTGCCAGCAGCTCCAGCCTCGGGGAGCGGGGGGGCCGAGGGGAGACCCAGTACTTC
CDR3: CASSSSLGERGGRGETQYF

D: TRBD2
J: TRBJ2-1
V: TRBV6-1
size: once
DNA: TGTGCCAGCAGGGACCAACTACCTTTGACTAGCGTCTACAATGAGCAGTTCTTC
CDR3: CASRDQLPLTSVYNEQFF

D: TRBD1
J: TRBJ2-2
V: TRBV24-1
size: -
DNA: TGTGCCACCGGGACAGGGAATAACGGGGAGCTGTTTTTT
CDR3: CATGTGNNGELFF

D: -
J: TRBJ2-2
V: TRBV14
size: few
DNA: TGTGCCAGCAGCCAAGATCTCAGACCTACCGGGGAGCTGTTTTTT
CDR3: CASSQDLRPTGELFF

D: TRBD1
J: TRBJ2-6
V: TRBV15
size: -
DNA: TGTGCCACCAGCAGAGATATCGGACAGGCCACGGGGGGGGCCAACGTCCTGACTTTC
CDR3: CATSRDIGQATGGANVLTF

D: -
J: TRBJ2-1
V: TRBV7-6
size: few
DNA: TGTGCTAGCAGCCCCGACTACAGGTCCTACAATGAGCAGTTCTTC
CDR3: CASSPDYRSYNEQFF